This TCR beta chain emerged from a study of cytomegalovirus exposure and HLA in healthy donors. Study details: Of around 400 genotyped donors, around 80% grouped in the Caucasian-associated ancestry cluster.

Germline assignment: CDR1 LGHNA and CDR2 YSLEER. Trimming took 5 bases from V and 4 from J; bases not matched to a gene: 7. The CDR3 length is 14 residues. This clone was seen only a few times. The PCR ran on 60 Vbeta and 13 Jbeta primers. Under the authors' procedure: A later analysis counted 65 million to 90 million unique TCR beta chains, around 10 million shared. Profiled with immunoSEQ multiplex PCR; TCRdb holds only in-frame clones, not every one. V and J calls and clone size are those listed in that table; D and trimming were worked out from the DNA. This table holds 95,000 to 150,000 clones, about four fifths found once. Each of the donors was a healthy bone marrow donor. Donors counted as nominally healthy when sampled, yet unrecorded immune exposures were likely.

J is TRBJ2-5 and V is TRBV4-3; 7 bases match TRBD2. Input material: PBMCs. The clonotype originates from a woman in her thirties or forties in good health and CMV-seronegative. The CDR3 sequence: CASSVWGRAETQYF. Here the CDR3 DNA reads TGCGCCAGCAGCGTGTGGGGGAGGGCAGAGACCCAGTACTTC.